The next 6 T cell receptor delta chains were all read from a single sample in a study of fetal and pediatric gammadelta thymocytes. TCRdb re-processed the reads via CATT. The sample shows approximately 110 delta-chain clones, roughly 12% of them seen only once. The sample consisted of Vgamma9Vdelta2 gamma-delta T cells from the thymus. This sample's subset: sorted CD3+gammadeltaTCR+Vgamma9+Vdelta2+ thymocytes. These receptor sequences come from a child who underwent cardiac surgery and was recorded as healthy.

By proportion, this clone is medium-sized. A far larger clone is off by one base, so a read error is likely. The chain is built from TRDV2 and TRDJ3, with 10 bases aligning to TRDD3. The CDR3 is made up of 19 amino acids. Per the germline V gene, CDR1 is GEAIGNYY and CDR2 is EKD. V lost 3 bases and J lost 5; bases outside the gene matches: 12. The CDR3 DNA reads TGTGCCTGTGACCCCATCGAGGTGGGGGATACCCGGGACACCCGACAGATGTTTTTC. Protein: CACDPIEVGDTRDTRQMFF.

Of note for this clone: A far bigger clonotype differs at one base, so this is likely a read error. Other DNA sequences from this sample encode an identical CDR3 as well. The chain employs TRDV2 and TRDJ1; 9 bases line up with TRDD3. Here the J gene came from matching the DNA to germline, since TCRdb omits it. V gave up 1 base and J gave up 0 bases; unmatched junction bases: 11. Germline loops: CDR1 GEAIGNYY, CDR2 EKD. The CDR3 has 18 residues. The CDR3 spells CACDTLLGDSRYTDKLIF. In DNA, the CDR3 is TGTGCCTGTGACACTCTACTGGGGGACTCGAGGTACACCGATAAACTCATCTTT.

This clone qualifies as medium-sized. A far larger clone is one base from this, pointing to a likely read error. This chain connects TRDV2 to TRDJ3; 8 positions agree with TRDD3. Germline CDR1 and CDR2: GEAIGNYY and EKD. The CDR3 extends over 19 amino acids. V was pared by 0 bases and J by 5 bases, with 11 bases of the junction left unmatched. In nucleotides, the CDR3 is TGTGCCTGTGACACCATCGAGGTGGGGGATCCCCGGGACACCCGACAGATGTTTTTC. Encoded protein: CACDTIEVGDPRDTRQMFF.

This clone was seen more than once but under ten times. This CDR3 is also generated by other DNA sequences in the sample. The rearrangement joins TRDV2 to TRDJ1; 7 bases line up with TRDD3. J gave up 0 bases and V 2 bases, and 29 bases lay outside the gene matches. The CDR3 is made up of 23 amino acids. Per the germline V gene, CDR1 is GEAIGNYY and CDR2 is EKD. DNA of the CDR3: TGTGCCTGTGACATCCGATATAGGGGCACAATGGGGGACTACCGGCGGTACACCGATAAACTCATCTTT. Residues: CACDIRYRGTMGDYRRYTDKLIF.

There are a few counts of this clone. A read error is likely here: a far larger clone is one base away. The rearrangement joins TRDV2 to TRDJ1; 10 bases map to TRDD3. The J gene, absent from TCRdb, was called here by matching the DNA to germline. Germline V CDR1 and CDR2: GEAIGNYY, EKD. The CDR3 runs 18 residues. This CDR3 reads CACDTLLGDSRYTNKLIF. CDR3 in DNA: TGTGCCTGTGACACTCTACTGGGGGATTCGAGGTACACCAATAAACTCATCTTT.

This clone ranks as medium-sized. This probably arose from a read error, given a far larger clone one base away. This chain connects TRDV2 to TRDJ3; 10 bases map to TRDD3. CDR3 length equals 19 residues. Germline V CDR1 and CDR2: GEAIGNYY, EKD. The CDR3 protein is CACGTIEVGDTRDTRQMFF. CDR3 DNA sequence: TGTGCCTGTGGCACCATCGAGGTGGGGGATACCCGGGACACCCGACAGATGTTTTTC.